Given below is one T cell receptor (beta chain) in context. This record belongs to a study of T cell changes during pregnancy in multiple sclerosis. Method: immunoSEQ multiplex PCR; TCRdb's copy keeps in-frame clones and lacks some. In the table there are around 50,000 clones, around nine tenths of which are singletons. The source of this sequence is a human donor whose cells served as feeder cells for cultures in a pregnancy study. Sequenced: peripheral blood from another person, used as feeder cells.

The chain's CDR3 is CASRFGTSGTYEQYF. The CDR3 nucleotides read TGTGCCAGTAGATTCGGGACTAGCGGCACCTACGAGCAGTACTTC. The chain carries TRBV19 and TRBJ2-7; 11 positions match TRBD2. This CDR3 has 15 amino acids. V lost 6 bases and J lost 2; bases outside the gene matches: 6. Germline assignment: CDR1 LNHDA and CDR2 SQIVND (reference sequence).